This T cell receptor beta chain was sequenced for a study of T cells after yellow fever vaccination (dated by TCRdb to between 2018 and 2021). For the study in its entirety: Libraries from fractions with low cell numbers were prepared with the SMART-Seq v4 Ultra Low Input RNA kit. To track T-cell clones before and after primary and booster YFV17D yellow fever vaccination, bulk TCR alpha and beta repertoires were sequenced longitudinally. Two healthy male donors, one aged 18 to 30 and one aged 30 to 39 years, were included in the cohort. Blood was drawn at multiple timepoints before and after primary and secondary immunization, with bulk PBMC replicates and cell subsets isolated. Beyond this particular receptor, the publication reports: A small share of clonotypes was detected in both CD4 and CD8 compartments, with the overlap likely arising from convergent recombination. Most clones expanded after primary vaccination were re-detected after the booster (almost 98% of CD4 and around nine tenths of CD8), suggesting broad memory maintenance. Computational filtering was needed because FACS-sorted repertoires could contain abundant contaminating clonotypes from the bulk population. The study included only two donors, which limits how far the findings can be generalized. The secondary T-cell response was found to be weaker but faster than the primary response, with a peak reached on day 5 rather than on day 15.

TCR cDNA was synthesized by 5'RACE template switching, through which a universal primer site and unique molecular identifiers were introduced. Priming for cDNA synthesis came from both the TCR alpha and TCR beta constant segments. Two PCR steps were used to amplify libraries, with sample barcodes and sequencing adapters being added in the second step. Sequencing of the libraries was done on either Illumina HiSeq 2500 (2x100 bp) or NovaSeq (2x150 bp). In the original analysis: MIGEC was used to demultiplex reads and collapse the reads into UMI consensus sequences, and MiXCR was used for V(D)J alignment. Vaccine-responding clonotypes were defined with edgeR using replicate PBMC samples, requiring FDR below 0.01 and a log2 fold change above 5 up to day 15. Bulk clonotypes were assigned CD4 or CD8 identity according to which sequenced CD4 or CD8 repertoire held them at higher abundance. A clonotype counted as NS4B-specific if enriched at least 10-fold in dextramer-positive versus dextramer-negative fractions, with CD4-biased clonotypes left out. TCRdb passed the public sequencing reads through fastp at Q25 and MiXCR, retaining productive beta sequences. Rows are combined by CDR3 protein, so each entry shows the most common genes and DNA. The V and J calls here are based on TCRdb, not the publication. This sample comprises tens of thousands of distinct CDR3 sequences, about 14% of them detected only once. Approximately 23% of the sample is taken by the ten largest.

Sample treatment or condition, as interpreted from the label and publication: live attenuated yellow fever vaccine strain. PBMCs were isolated from peripheral blood using a standard Ficoll-Paque protocol. Epitope-specific CD8 T cells were sorted using a dextramer loaded with the yellow fever NS4B epitope peptide, with anti-CD3 and anti-CD8 staining. TriZol was used to extract RNA from bulk PBMCs, from CD4 and CD8 fractions, and from dextramer-positive and dextramer-negative fractions. Details on this clonotype: At one end, the junction sequence differs from germline, possibly due to a read error.

The germline V gene (reference sequence) provides CDR1 DFQATT and CDR2 SNEGSKA. Including the terminal cysteine and phenylalanine, the CDR3 comprises 12 residues. Only the CDR3 DNA is retained, 36 bases long and in frame from the first base. The rearrangement combines TRBV20-1 with TRBJ2-7; the D gene identity is not certain. The input for sequencing was CD8+ T cells not binding an NS4B(214-222) dextramer, sorted from PBMCs, taken roughly 20 days after the first yellow fever vaccination. The intended sense of this specimen's cell subset or site label: NS4B epitope dextramer-negative CD8 T cells. This TCR derives from a man aged 18 to 35 who received the YFV17D yellow fever vaccine. CDR3 loop: CSARDVAYEQYF. The nucleotide sequence is TGCAGTGCTCGAGATGTGGCCTACGAGCAGTACTTC.